Sequencing of this T cell receptor (beta chain) was carried out in a study of cytomegalovirus exposure and HLA in healthy donors (dated by TCRdb to 2017 to 2019). Regarding the complete study: An earlier analysis of approximately 550 of the donors reported 250 to 350 Gb of sequence data and more than 90 million unique TCR beta sequences from some 180 million T cells. Donor age, sex, ethnicity and CMV serostatus were compiled together with the repertoire data. The study was designed to test whether signatures of past pathogen exposure could be identified by cataloging public T cell receptors. Typing coverage varied by locus: roughly 629-640 donors for A, B, C, DRB1 and DQB1; around 560 for DQA1; around 610 for DPA1; under 490 for DPB1. Among roughly 400 genotyped donors of the cohort, an average of about 220,000 unique TCR beta nucleotide sequences was sequenced per donor, of which approximately 19% were non-productive. Of the roughly 400 genotyped donors, approximately 83% fell in the genetic ancestry cluster associated with self-reported Caucasian donors. All discovery cohort repertoires had been generated using a single sequencing platform. An earlier analysis of 587 of the donors used high-throughput TCR beta sequencing to judge whether each TCR beta V gene segment behaved as functional or pseudogenic. A later analysis re-analyzed previously published TCR beta repertoires from 550 to 700 donors and added high-resolution HLA genotyping to study TCR occurrence patterns. In addition to the first cohort of 500 to 850 subjects, a separate validation cohort of 120 different subjects was used. A later genetic analysis used genome-wide SNP genotypes for about three fifths of the 666 donors, treating that subset as a discovery cohort. Both class I and class II loci were covered by HLA typing, at four-digit resolution. Using immunosequencing, the study profiled T cell repertoires from around 680 subjects and related those repertoires to cytomegalovirus serostatus. An early release that covered several hundred HLA-typed donors contained approximately 300 gigabases of sequencing data and about 84 million unique TCR sequences. Rather than drawing on any new phenotypic data, the later analysis identified candidate immune exposures from TCR beta sequences and the way those sequences occurred across donors. Roughly 5 DR-DQ haplotypes were handled as single units for association and clustering because linkage in the cohort was strong. To predict cytomegalovirus infection status, the study brought together high-throughput TCR immunosequencing, statistical association of individual TCRs with disease status, and machine learning.

General conclusions and limits of the study: Most CMV-associated TCR beta chains appeared to be HLA-restricted in a later analysis, and the HLA associations seemed to be driven largely by CMV exposure. Broadly in line with IMGT annotations, most TCR beta V segments showed up in productive rearrangements about 87% or about 30% of the time in an earlier analysis of 587 of the donors. At a false discovery rate of 0.05, a later analysis linked about 16,000 TCR beta sequences to specific HLA alleles. An association between a missense DCLRE1C variant and V-gene and J-gene trimming of TCR beta chains was found in a later genetic analysis and replicated in an independent cohort. A cluster of highly shared sequence variants was judged likely to be a technical artifact of the sequencing pipeline. Most TCR sequences were seen in very few donors, while some public TCRs were found in many individuals. Because some donors lacked HLA typing at each locus, the association tests relied only on the typed subset. In both the original and validation cohorts, the classifier was reported to diagnose cytomegalovirus status with high specificity and sensitivity. The 87-base-pair reads could not distinguish some IMGT-functional V segments, including TRBV6-2 and TRBV6-3, so those segments were excluded. In a later analysis, the rate of TCR association differed among HLA loci, with DRB1 alleles having the most associated TCRs and HLA-C alleles having the fewest. A further reported finding was that TCR beta sequences accurately predicted the HLA-A and HLA-B alleles for most subjects in the first cohort. The presence/absence analyses assumed that sequencing depth was roughly uniform across donors, and that assumption may not be true. In the study, approximately 160 TCR beta chains were listed as associated with cytomegalovirus. In vitro tests confirmed that three of the cytomegalovirus-associated TCR beta chains recognize cytomegalovirus antigens. According to the authors, the approach could potentially be generalized to other disease states and immunological phenotypes. Correlated functional status among segregating V segments might be attributable to linkage disequilibrium, but an unknown experimental factor could not be ruled out. A later analysis found that HLA-associated TCR beta chains were more clonally expanded and had lower generation probabilities than equally common non-associated chains. A later analysis reported that several top co-occurrence clusters appeared linked to parvovirus B19, influenza, CMV and Epstein-Barr virus. The cohort was sequenced for TCR beta chains only, and without alpha or paired-chain data the features that could be detected were limited. When HLA alleles, especially DR and DQ, strongly co-occurred, TCR associations were difficult to assign to individual alleles. Because counts were too low, roughly 16 rarely observed V segments, including chromosome 9 orphons, were left out of the earlier analysis of approximately 580 of the donors. In a later genetic analysis, fewer N-insertions in productive TCRs were reported among donors in an Asian-associated ancestry cluster than the roughly 700-donor mean. Immune exposure information for the cohort was limited to CMV serostatus.

The library was prepared using the immunoSEQ multiplex PCR assay. The multiplex PCR relied on a mix of 60 forward primers for TCR Vbeta segments and 13 reverse primers for TCR Jbeta segments. A multiplex PCR assay on genomic DNA amplified the CDR3 region of rearranged TCR beta genes. On the Illumina HiSeq System, the amplified TCR beta libraries were sequenced as 87-base-pair reads. In the paper's pipeline: A later analysis tallied roughly 76 million unique TCR beta chains across the 700 or so repertoires, and roughly 11 million of those chains were shared by two or more donors. Raw reads were error-corrected and collapsed into unique sequences by a nearest-neighbor algorithm in which closely related sequences were merged to remove PCR and sequencing errors. To assign V, D and J gene segments, CDR3 sequences were aligned to IMGT reference sequences. Each retained sequence needed at least a six-nucleotide match to both a V gene segment and a J gene segment. A rearrangement counted as productive if the CDR3 had no stop codons and remained in frame with V and J, and every other rearrangement counted as non-productive. Following IMGT convention, CDR3 was defined as the stretch from the second conserved V-encoded cysteine to the conserved J-encoded phenylalanine. Sequences without an unambiguous match to a single V gene segment were excluded from the earlier analysis of a few hundred of the donors. An earlier analysis of a few hundred of the donors classified V segments as functional when productive rearrangements were above 56.7% and as segregating when the standard deviation between donors was above 5%. A statistical classification framework was developed to diagnose cytomegalovirus status using the catalog of TCR beta chain sequences. V and J gene assignment, in a later analysis, came from comparing TCR nucleotide sequences with IMGT/GENE-DB human TR gene sequences. The TCRdist pipeline was used in a later analysis to assign CDR3 sequences and most-parsimonious VDJ recombination scenarios. In a later analysis, each TCR beta chain was defined by its CDR3 amino acid sequence together with its V-gene family, and reads without a unique V-gene family were excluded. As a way to deal with suspected cross-contamination and a sequencing artifact, a later analysis dropped more than 500 nucleotide sequences that were highly shared and had low generation probability. In a later analysis, a clonal expansion index for each public chain was calculated from normalized within-repertoire ranks of inferred template counts. In a later analysis, generation probabilities were computed with a VDJ recombination model fitted to out-of-frame rearrangements, and the resulting probabilities were checked against IGoR. In a later analysis, TCR-TCR, TCR-HLA and TCR-CMV co-occurrence was scored with hypergeometric tests, and a repertoire-size bias correction was applied to TCR pairs. To estimate false discovery rates, a later analysis permuted the HLA or CMV assignments 20 times. In a later analysis, co-occurring TCRs were grouped with DBSCAN, and TCRdist sequence similarity was added when clustering was performed within HLA-allele-positive subsets. Repertoires with fewer than 30,000 or more than 120,000 public chains, plus five repertoires with anomalous nucleotide sharing, were excluded from co-occurrence clustering. The immuneACCESS repertoire file appears here via TCRdb, limited to in-frame rearrangements. These files lack a portion of the clones; in checked studies, under half of the deficit traces to unresolved V genes, and the cause of the others is not known. V and J calls and clone size follow that table, whereas D and trimming were derived from the DNA. Present in this sample are roughly 100,000 clones, around 82% of which were seen just once. The top ten hold approximately 2% of the sample.

In total, roughly 670 healthy bone marrow donors made up the cohort. At the time of sampling, all cohort members were nominally healthy, though unrecorded immune exposures were likely present. The donor tested CMV seronegative, placing the donor among the 352 seronegative members of the cohort. Each donor provided a peripheral blood sample, and peripheral blood mononuclear cells were used for TCR beta sequencing. The Qiagen DNeasy Blood Extraction Kit was used to extract genomic DNA from the blood cell samples. CDR1 MNHEY and CDR2 SVGAGI are derived from the germline V gene. Between the V and J ends, shortened by 6 bases and 5 bases respectively, the junction contains 6 bases. The CDR3 runs 11 residues from the cysteine to the phenylalanine. Of the read, only the CDR3 DNA is kept; its 33 bases are in frame from base 1. About this clone itself: The antigen it recognizes is unknown. No much larger clone is present one base from it, and per-base qualities are unavailable.

Material for sequencing was PBMCs. The TCR originated in a woman aged 40 to 55 in good health and CMV-seronegative. The chain uses TRBV6-5 and TRBJ2-3, with the D gene too uncertain to name. CDR3 reads: CASRQQDTQYF. Read as DNA, the sequence is TGTGCCAGCAGACAGCAAGATACGCAGTATTTT.